These 15 T cell receptor beta chains were all obtained from the same sample, sequenced in a study of T cells in Graves' hyperthyroidism and ophthalmopathy. RNA transcripts were the template for amplifying TCR beta CDR3 regions. The TCR CDR3 was amplified in a first-round RT-PCR using the HTBI primer set. TCRdb re-derived calls from the multiplex PCR reads in MiXCR, one entry per CDR3 protein. This table holds over 500,000 distinct CDR3 sequences, about 14% found once. The sequenced sample was blood. The receptors derive from a woman aged 40 to 49 with Graves' hyperthyroidism.

This chain connects TRBV27 to TRBJ1-1, with D uncertain. CDR1 and CDR2 (germline): MNHEY, SMNVEV (reference sequence). Trimming took off 3 bases at V and 4 bases at J, with 12 bases between the two ends. There are 14 residues in the CDR3. CDR3 sequence reads: CASSFRQVGTEAFF. The CDR3 DNA follows: TGTGCCAGCAGTTTTAGGCAGGTGGGCACTGAAGCTTTCTTT.

This clonotype came up many times. The rearrangement uses TRBV7-9 and TRBJ2-1; unclear D gene. The germline V and J ends were trimmed by 5 bases and 6 bases, with 17 bases remaining between them. Germline CDR1 is SEHNR and CDR2 is FQNEAQ (reference sequence). This CDR3 comprises 15 residues. The CDR3 sequence is CASSLTAVMRNEQFF. DNA of the CDR3: TGTGCCAGCAGCCTTACGGCTGTGATGCGCAATGAGCAGTTCTTC.

This clonotype was recorded many times. This chain uses TRBV11-2 with TRBJ2-7, with 7 bases fitting TRBD2. Germline CDR1 is SGHAT and CDR2 is FQNNGV. The CDR3 is made up of 14 amino acids. V lost 6 bases and J lost 2; bases outside the gene matches: 7. This chain's CDR3 is CASRAMGLTYEQYF. CDR3 sequence (DNA): TGTGCCAGCAGAGCAATGGGACTAACCTACGAGCAGTACTTC.

The CDR3 sequence is CASTDIQYGRGTEAFF. In DNA, the CDR3 is TGTGCCAGTACCGATATCCAGTACGGCCGGGGCACTGAAGCTTTCTTT. The rearrangement joins TRBV19 to TRBJ1-1; D unclear. The CDR3 spans 16 residues. Trimming took off 7 bases at V and 4 bases at J, with 22 bases between the two ends. Germline CDR1 and CDR2: LNHDA and SQIVND (reference sequence).

This clonotype was observed at least ten times. The rearrangement uses TRBV5-1 and TRBJ1-4, with TRBD1 matching over 9 bases. The germline CDR1 and CDR2 sequences are SGHRS and YFSETQ. With V trimmed by 4 bases and J by 7 bases, 5 bases remained unmatched. This CDR3 region has 14 residues. The CDR3 protein is CASSVDRGPEKLFF. The CDR3 DNA sequence: TGCGCCAGCAGCGTGGACAGGGGCCCTGAAAAACTGTTTTTT.

This clonotype was observed at least ten times. The rearrangement links TRBV11-2 to TRBJ2-7; D possibly corresponds to TRBD1 (6 bases). Germline V lookup: CDR1 SGHAT, CDR2 FQNNGV. This CDR3 region has 16 residues. V was shortened by 6 bases and J by 3 bases, with 21 bases between the two germline ends. The DNA for the CDR3 is TGTGCCAGCAGTCCTCTAGCCGGGACAAAGCTCTACGAGCAGTACTTC. It translates to CASSPLAGTKLYEQYF. The full variable domain, its missing parts supplied by reference TRBV11-2 and TRBJ2-7, is EAGVAQSPRYKIIEKRQSVAFWCNPISGHATLYWYQQILGQGPKLLIQFQNNGVVDDSQLPKDRFSAERLKGVDSTLKIQPAKLEDSAVYLCASSPLAGTKLYEQYFGPGTRLTVT.

This clonotype has at least ten counts. This rearrangement joins TRBV3-1 to TRBJ2-2, with D maybe TRBD1 (5 bases). Germline assignment: CDR1 LGHDT and CDR2 YNNKEL (reference sequence). The CDR3 totals 16 residues. The germline V and J ends were trimmed by 2 bases and 5 bases, with 15 bases remaining between them. Written as DNA, the CDR3 is TGTGCCAGCAGCCAACCAGGGCCCACCCGAACCGGGGAGCTGTTTTTT. This encodes CASSQPGPTRTGELFF.

This clonotype was seen at least ten times. This sequence joins TRBV7-8 and TRBJ2-7, with D unresolved. This CDR3 is built from 13 residues. V lost 5 bases to trimming and J lost 7 bases, with 15 bases between them. Germline assignment: CDR1 SGHVS and CDR2 FQNEAQ. The CDR3 reads CASSAGPAKEQYF. Here the CDR3 DNA reads TGTGCCAGCAGCGCCGGCCCGGCGAAGGAGCAGTACTTC.

This clonotype was found many times. The CDR3 loop reads CASSPGVDYSGNTIYF. CDR3 nucleotide sequence: TGTGCCAGCAGCCCGGGGGTAGACTACTCTGGAAACACCATATATTTT. The J gene is TRBJ1-3, the V gene TRBV11-2; weak D call: TRBD1 (5 bases). CDR3 length equals 16 residues. The germline V and J ends were trimmed by 5 bases and 0 bases, with 14 bases remaining between them. Per germline, CDR1 SGHAT and CDR2 FQNNGV. The whole variable domain, filled in from reference TRBV11-2 and TRBJ1-3, reads EAGVAQSPRYKIIEKRQSVAFWCNPISGHATLYWYQQILGQGPKLLIQFQNNGVVDDSQLPKDRFSAERLKGVDSTLKIQPAKLEDSAVYLCASSPGVDYSGNTIYFGEGSWLTVV.

The chain carries TRBV4-1 and TRBJ2-7, with D unclear. Trimming stripped 6 bases from V and 5 bases from J, with 17 bases between. The CDR3 sequence is 14 residues long. Per germline, CDR1 MGHRA and CDR2 YSYEKL. The CDR3 nucleotides read TGCGCCAGCAGGGAAGGCCTTGCCACGGACGAGCAGTACTTC. Translated, it gives CASREGLATDEQYF.

The table lists this clonotype with many counts. The V call is TRBV27, the J call TRBJ2-2, with TRBD2 identical over 8 bases. Losses at the gene ends were 5 bases for V and 5 bases for J; bases not matched to a gene: 7. The CDR3 is 15 residues long. Germline CDR1 MNHEY, CDR2 SMNVEV (reference sequence). CDR3 bases: TGTGCCAGCAGTCCCTTAGCGGGACCGACCGGGGAGCTGTTTTTT. As protein: CASSPLAGPTGELFF.

The table lists this clonotype with many counts. V usage is TRBV2 and J usage is TRBJ1-2; the D is unclear. The CDR3 runs to 12 residues. Germline V gene data show CDR1 as SNHLY and CDR2 as FYNNEI. V lost 0 bases and J 7 bases, leaving 6 bases between the germline ends. The CDR3 DNA sequence: TGTGCCAGCAGTGAAGCGAGCCGTGGCTACACCTTC. Translating it yields CASSEASRGYTF.

In this sample, this clonotype turned up many times. The rearrangement uses TRBV6-5 and TRBJ2-7; D is perhaps TRBD1 or TRBD2 (6 bases each). The CDR3 is made up of 15 amino acids. The ends were cut back, 0 bases at V and 4 bases at J, with 13 bases in the middle. Germline CDR1 is MNHEY and CDR2 is SVGAGI. CDR3 DNA sequence: TGTGCCAGCAGTTACTCTTACAGGGCGGGATACGAGCAGTACTTC. This gives the protein CASSYSYRAGYEQYF.

This clonotype was seen ten or more times. This chain connects TRBV20-1 to TRBJ2-3; D uncertain. CDR3 length: 15 amino acids. Germline assignment: CDR1 DFQATT and CDR2 SNEGSKA (reference sequence). V lost 0 bases, J lost 0 bases, and 10 bases lay in between. The CDR3 DNA reads TGCAGTGCTAGAGATCGGCAGACAAGCACAGATACGCAGTATTTT. As protein: CSARDRQTSTDTQYF.

Notes on this clonotype: A much bigger clone sits one base away, suggesting this may be a read error. J is TRBJ2-5 and V is TRBV7-9; 8 nucleotides align to TRBD1. Trimming cost V 1 base and J 4 bases; bases outside gene matches: 2. The CDR3 spans 14 residues. CDR1 is SEHNR and CDR2 is FQNEAQ in the germline V gene (reference sequence). For the CDR3, the DNA is TGTGCCAGCAGCTTAGGGACAGGGTCAGAGACCCAGTACTTC. Translating it yields CASSLGTGSETQYF.